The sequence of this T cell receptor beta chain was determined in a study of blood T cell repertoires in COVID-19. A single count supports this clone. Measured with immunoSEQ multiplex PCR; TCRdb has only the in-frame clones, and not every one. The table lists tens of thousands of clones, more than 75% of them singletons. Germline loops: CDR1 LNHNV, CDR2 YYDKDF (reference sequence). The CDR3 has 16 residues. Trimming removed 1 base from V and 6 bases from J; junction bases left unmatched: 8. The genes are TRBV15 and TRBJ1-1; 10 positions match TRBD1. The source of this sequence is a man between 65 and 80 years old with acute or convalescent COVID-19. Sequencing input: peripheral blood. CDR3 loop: CATSRGRDRGLPEAFF. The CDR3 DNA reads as TGTGCCACCAGCAGAGGCCGAGACAGGGGGCTCCCTGAAGCTTTCTTT. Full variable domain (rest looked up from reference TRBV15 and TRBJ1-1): DAMVIQNPRYQVTQFGKPVTLSCSQTLNHNVMYWYQQKSSQAPKLLFHYYDKDFNNEADTPDNFQSRRPNTSFCFLDIRSPGLGDTAMYLCATSRGRDRGLPEAFFGQGTRLTVV.